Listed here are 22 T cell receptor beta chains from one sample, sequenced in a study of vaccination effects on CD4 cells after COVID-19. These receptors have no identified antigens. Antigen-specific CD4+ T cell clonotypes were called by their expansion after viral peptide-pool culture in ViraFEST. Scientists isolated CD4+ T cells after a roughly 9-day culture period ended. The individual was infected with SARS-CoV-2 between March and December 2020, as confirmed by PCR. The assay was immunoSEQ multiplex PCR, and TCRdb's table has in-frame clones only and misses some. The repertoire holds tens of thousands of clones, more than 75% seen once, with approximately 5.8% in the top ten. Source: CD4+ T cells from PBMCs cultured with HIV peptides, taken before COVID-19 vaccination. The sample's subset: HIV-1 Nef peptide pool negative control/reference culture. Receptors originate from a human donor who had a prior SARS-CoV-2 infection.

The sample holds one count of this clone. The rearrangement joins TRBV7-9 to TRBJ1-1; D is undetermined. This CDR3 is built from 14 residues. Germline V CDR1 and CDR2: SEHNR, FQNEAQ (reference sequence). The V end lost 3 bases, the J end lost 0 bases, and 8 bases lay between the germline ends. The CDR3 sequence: CASSFAGMNTEAFF. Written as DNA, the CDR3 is TGTGCCAGCAGCTTCGCAGGCATGAACACTGAAGCTTTCTTT.

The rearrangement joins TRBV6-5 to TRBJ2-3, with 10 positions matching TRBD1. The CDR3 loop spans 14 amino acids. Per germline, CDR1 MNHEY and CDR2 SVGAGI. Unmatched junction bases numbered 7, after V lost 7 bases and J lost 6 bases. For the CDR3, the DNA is TGTGCCAGCAACGTGGACAGGGGGGCCGATACGCAGTATTTT. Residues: CASNVDRGADTQYF.

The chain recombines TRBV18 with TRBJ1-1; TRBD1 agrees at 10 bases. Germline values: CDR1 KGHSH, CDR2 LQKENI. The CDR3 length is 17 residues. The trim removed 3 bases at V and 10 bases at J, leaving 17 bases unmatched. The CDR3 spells CASSPTAGTGVFLGAFF. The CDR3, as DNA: TGTGCCAGCTCACCGACTGCCGGGACAGGGGTCTTCCTTGGAGCTTTCTTT.

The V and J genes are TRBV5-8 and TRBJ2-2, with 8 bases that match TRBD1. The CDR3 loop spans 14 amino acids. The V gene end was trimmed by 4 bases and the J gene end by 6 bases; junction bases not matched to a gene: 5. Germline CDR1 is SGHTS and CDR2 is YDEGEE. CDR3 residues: CASSDRQGSGELFF. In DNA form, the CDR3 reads TGTGCCAGCAGCGATCGACAGGGGTCCGGGGAGCTGTTTTTT.

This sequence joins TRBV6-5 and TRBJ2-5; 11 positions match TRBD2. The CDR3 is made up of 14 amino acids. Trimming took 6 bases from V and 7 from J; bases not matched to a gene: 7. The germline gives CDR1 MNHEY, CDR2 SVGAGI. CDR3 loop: CASRPGLAVVTQYF. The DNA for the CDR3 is TGTGCCAGCAGGCCGGGACTAGCGGTTGTGACCCAGTACTTC.

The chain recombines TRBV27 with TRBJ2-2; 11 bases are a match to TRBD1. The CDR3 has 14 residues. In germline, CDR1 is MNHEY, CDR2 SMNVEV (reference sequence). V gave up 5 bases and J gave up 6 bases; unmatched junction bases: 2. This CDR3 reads CASSAGQGAGELFF. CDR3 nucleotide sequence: TGTGCCAGCAGTGCGGGACAGGGGGCCGGGGAGCTGTTTTTT.

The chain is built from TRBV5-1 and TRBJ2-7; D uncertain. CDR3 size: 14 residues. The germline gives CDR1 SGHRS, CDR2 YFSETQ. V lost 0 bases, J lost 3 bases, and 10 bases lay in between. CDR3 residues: CASSLDRTYYEQYF. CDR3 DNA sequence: TGCGCCAGCAGCTTGGACCGAACCTACTACGAGCAGTACTTC.

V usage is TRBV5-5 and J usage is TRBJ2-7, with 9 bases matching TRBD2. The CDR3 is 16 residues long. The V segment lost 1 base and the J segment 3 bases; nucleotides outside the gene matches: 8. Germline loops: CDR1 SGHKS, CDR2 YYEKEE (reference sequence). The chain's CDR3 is CASSLRERGAIYEQYF. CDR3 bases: TGTGCCAGCAGCTTGCGGGAGCGGGGGGCCATCTACGAGCAGTACTTC.

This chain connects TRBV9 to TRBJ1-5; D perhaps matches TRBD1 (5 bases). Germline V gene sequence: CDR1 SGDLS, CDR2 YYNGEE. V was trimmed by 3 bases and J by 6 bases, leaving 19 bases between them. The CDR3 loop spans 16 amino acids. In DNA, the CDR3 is TGTGCCAGCAGCGGAGAGCGTAGGGGACGCCCTCAGCCCCAGCATTTT. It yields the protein CASSGERRGRPQPQHF.

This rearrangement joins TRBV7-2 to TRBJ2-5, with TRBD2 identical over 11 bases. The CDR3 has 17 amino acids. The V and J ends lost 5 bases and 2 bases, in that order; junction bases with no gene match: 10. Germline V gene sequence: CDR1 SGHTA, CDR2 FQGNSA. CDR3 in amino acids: CASSLFPRLAGQETQYF. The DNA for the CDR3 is TGTGCCAGCAGCCTATTTCCGCGACTAGCGGGACAAGAGACCCAGTACTTC.

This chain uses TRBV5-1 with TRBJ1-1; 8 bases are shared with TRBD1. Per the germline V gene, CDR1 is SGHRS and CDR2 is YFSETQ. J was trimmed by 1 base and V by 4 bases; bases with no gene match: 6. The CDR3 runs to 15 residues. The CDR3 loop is CASSDIGTGNTEAFF. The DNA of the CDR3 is TGCGCCAGCAGCGACATAGGGACAGGGAACACTGAAGCTTTCTTT.

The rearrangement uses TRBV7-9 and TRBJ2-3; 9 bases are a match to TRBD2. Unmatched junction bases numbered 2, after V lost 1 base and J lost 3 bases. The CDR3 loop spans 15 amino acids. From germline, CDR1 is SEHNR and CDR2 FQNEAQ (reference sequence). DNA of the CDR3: TGTGCCAGCAGCTTAGTTAGCGGGGGAACAGATACGCAGTATTTT. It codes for CASSLVSGGTDTQYF.

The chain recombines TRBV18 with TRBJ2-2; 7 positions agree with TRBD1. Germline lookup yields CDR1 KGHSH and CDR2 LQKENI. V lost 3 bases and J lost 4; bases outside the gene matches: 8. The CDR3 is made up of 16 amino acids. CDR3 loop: CASSPTGTASTGELFF. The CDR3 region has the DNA TGTGCCAGCTCACCGACCGGGACAGCAAGCACCGGGGAGCTGTTTTTT.

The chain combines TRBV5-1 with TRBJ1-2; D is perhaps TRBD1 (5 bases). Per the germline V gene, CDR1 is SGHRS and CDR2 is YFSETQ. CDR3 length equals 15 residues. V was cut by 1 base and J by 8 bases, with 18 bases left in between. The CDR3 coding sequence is TGCGCCAGCAGCTTGCAGGGTTGGGACGCGGGAGGCTACACCTTC. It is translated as CASSLQGWDAGGYTF.

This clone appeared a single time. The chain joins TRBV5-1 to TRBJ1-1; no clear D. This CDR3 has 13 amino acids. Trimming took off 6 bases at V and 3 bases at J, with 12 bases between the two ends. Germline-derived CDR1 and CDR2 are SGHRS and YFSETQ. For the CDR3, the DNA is TGCGCCAGCACCACGGACGGAGACACTGAAGCTTTCTTT. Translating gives CASTTDGDTEAFF.

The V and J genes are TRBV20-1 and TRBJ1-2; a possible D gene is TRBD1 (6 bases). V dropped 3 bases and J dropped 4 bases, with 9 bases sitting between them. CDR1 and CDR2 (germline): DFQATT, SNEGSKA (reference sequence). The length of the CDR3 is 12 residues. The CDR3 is CSASGGAYGYTF. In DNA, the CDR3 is TGCAGTGCTAGTGGGGGGGCCTATGGCTACACCTTC.

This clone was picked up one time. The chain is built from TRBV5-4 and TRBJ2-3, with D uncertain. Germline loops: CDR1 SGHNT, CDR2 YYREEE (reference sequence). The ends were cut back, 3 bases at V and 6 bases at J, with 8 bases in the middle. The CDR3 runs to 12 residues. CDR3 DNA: TGTGCCAGCAGCTCCCGATCCGATACGCAGTATTTT. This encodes CASSSRSDTQYF.

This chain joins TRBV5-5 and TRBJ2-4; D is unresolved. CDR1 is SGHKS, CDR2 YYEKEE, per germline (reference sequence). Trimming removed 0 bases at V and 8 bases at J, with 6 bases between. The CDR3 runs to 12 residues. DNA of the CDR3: TGTGCCAGCAGCTTGGCGTGGGACATTCAGTACTTC. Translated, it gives CASSLAWDIQYF.

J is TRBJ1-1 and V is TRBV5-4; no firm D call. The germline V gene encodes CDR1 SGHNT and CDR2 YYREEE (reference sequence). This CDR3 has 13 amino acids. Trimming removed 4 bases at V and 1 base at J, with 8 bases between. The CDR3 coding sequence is TGTGCCAGCAGCCCCATGGGGAACACTGAAGCTTTCTTT. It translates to CASSPMGNTEAFF.

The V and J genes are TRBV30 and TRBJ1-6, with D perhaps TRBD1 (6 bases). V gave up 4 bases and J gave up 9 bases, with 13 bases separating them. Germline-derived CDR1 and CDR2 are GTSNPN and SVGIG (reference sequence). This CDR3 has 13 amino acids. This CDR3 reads CAWNRDTSSPLHF. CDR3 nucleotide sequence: TGTGCCTGGAACCGGGACACCTCTTCACCCCTCCACTTT.

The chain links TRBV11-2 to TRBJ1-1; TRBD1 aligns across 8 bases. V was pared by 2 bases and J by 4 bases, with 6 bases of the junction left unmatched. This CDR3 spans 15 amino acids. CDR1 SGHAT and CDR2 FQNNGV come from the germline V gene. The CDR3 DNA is TGTGCCAGCAGCTTACAGGGGGCCGGAGGCACTGAAGCTTTCTTT. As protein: CASSLQGAGGTEAFF.

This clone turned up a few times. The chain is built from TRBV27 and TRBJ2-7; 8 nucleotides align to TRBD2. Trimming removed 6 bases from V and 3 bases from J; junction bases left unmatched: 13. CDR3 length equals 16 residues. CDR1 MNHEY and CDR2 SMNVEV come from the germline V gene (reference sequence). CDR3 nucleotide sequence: TGTGCCAGCAGACGGGAGGCTAGCGGGCGAAACTACGAGCAGTACTTC. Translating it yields CASRREASGRNYEQYF.